These 3 T cell receptor beta chains came from one sample sequenced in a study of control samples from healthy donors and cancer patients. The repertoire was sequenced with immunoSEQ multiplex PCR; TCRdb's copy has only in-frame clones and lacks some. The repertoire holds tens of thousands of clones, with 80% to 85% as singletons. Sequenced sample: PBMCs. The receptor source for this set is a man in his 60s with colorectal cancer.

V and J are TRBV6-6 and TRBJ1-5; D is ambiguous. Trimming removed 4 bases from V and 1 base from J, with 8 bases in between. This CDR3 has 14 amino acids. Germline assignment: CDR1 MNHNY and CDR2 SVGAGI (reference sequence). The CDR3 nucleotides read TGTGCCAGCAGTTTTTTGGACAGCAATCAGCCCCAGCATTTT. This gives the protein CASSFLDSNQPQHF.

This CDR3 is CASSAWTGSYEQYF. CDR3 DNA sequence: TGTGCCAGCAGCGCCTGGACAGGGTCCTACGAGCAGTACTTC. The rearrangement joins TRBV9 to TRBJ2-7, with 8 nucleotides matching TRBD1. This CDR3 contains 14 residues. In germline, CDR1 is SGDLS, CDR2 YYNGEE. V shed 3 bases and J 1 base; nucleotides not matched to a gene: 3.

The chain joins TRBV11-2 to TRBJ2-7; D might be TRBD1 (6 bases). Germline-derived CDR1 and CDR2 are SGHAT and FQNNGV. The CDR3 has 17 residues. V was cut by 0 bases and J by 6 bases, with 21 bases left in between. CDR3 nucleotide sequence: TGTGCCAGCAGCTTAGAGCTACAGGGTTTCCACTACGGCGAGCAGTACGTC. Amino acid sequence: CASSLELQGFHYGEQYV.